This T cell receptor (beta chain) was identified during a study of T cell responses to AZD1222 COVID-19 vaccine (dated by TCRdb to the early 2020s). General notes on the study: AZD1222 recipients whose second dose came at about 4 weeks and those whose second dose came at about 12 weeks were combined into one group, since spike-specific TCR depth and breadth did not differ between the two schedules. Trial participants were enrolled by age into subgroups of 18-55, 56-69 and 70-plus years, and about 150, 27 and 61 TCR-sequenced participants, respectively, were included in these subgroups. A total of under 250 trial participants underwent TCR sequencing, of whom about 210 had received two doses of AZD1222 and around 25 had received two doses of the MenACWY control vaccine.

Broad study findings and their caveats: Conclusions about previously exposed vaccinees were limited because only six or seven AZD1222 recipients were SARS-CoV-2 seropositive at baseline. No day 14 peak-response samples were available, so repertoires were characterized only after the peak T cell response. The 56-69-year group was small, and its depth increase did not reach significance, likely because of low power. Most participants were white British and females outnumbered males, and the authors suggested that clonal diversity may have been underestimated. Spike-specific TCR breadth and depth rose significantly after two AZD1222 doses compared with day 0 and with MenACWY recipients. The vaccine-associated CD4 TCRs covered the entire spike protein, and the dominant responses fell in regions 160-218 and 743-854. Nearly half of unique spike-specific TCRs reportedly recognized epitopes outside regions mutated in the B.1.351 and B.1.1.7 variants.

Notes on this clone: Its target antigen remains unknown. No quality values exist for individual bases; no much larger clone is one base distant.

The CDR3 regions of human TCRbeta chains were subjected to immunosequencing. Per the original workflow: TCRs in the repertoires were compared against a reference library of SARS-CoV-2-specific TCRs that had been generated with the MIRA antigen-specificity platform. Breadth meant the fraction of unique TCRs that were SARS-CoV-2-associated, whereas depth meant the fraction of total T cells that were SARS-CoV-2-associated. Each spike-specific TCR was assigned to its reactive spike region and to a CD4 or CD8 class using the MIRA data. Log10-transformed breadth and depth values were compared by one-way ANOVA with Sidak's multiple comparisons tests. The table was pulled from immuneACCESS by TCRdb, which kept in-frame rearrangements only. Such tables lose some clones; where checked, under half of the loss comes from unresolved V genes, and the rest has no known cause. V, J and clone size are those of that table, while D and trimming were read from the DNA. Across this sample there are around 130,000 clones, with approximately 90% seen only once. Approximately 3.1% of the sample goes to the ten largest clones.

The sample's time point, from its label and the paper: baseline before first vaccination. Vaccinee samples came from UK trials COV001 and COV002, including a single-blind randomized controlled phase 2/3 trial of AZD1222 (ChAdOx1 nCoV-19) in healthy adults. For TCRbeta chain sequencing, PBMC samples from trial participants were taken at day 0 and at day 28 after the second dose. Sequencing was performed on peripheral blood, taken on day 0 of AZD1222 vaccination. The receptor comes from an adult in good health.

The CDR3 has the sequence CASSPGTLTSYEQYF. The DNA is as follows: TGCGCCAGCAGTCCCGGGACACTCACCTCCTACGAGCAGTACTTC. The receptor chain draws on TRBV5-1 and TRBJ2-7; D gene: possibly TRBD1, on 6 matching bases. Per the germline V gene, SGHRS is the CDR1 and YFSETQ is the CDR2. The CDR3, cysteine through phenylalanine, is 15 amino acids long. Only the CDR3 part of the read is kept: 45 bases, read in frame from the first base. V sheds 5 bases and J sheds 0 bases, leaving 15 bases between their ends.